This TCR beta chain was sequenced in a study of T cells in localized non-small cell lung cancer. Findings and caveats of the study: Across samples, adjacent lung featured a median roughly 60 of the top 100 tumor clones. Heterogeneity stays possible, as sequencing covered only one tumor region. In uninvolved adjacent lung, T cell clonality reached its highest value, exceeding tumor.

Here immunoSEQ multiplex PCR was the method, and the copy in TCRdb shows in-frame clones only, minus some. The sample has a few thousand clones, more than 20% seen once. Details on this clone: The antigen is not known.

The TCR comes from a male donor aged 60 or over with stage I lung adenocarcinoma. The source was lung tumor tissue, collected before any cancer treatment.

The DNA of the CDR3 is TGTGCCAGTAGGAAGACGGACAGCTCTGGGGCCAACGTCCTGACTTTC. The encoded protein is CASRKTDSSGANVLTF. The chain recombines TRBV19 with TRBJ2-6, with D tentatively TRBD1 (6 bases). The germline V gene encodes CDR1 LNHDA and CDR2 SQIVND (reference sequence). V was cut by 6 bases and J by 0 bases, with 12 bases left in between. This CDR3 spans 16 amino acids. Filled out from reference TRBV19 and TRBJ2-6, the complete variable domain reads DGGITQSPKYLFRKEGQNVTLSCEQNLNHDAMYWYRQDPGQGLRLIYYSQIVNDFQKGDIAEGYSVSREKKESFPLTVTSAQKNPTAFYLCASRKTDSSGANVLTFGAGSRLTVL.